This entry is about one TCR beta chain. The antigen is undetermined. These data come from a study of PD-1 blockade in classical Hodgkin lymphoma. Using immunoSEQ multiplex PCR, the repertoire was profiled, and TCRdb retains in-frame clones only, with some absent. This sample has approximately 70,000 clones, with 93% found just once. CDR1 is SGDLS, CDR2 YYNGEE, per germline. The V gene lost 3 bases and the J gene lost 8 bases, with 17 bases spanning the gap. The CDR3 totals 15 residues. Time point denoted: newly diagnosed, previously untreated cHL patient sample. The authors used newly diagnosed, untreated classical Hodgkin lymphoma PBMCs as comparison. Study observations and caveats: At baseline, newly diagnosed patients reportedly showed less TCR diversity than healthy donors.

The chain has TRBV9 and TRBJ1-4, with D uncertain. The TCR sequence derives from a human donor with classical Hodgkin lymphoma. Sequenced material: peripheral blood mononuclear cells (PBMCs). The CDR3 region is CASSGLPGLGEKLFF. The CDR3 region has the DNA TGTGCCAGCAGCGGGCTCCCAGGCTTAGGAGAAAAACTGTTTTTT. Combining the CDR3 with reference TRBV9 and TRBJ1-4 gives the whole variable domain DSGVTQTPKHLITATGQRVTLRCSPRSGDLSVYWYQQSLDQGLQFLIQYYNGEERAKGNILERFSAQQFPDLHSELNLSSLELGDSALYFCASSGLPGLGEKLFFGSGTQLSVL.